This T cell receptor (beta chain) stems from a study of OX40 agonist ivuxolimab in advanced cancers. Across the study: A male proportion of approximately 80% was recorded, with mean age 60 years and range about 23 to 90.

Regarding this clone: Its antigen is unidentified.

Findings of the study overall: There was clonal expansion of CD4+ and CD8+ blood T cells by week 6 at 0.1 to 3.0 mg/kg. Those patients achieving a partial response at 0.1-3.0 mg/kg showed among the lowest clonal expansion. Antigen targets of the expanded peripheral T cells went undetermined.

Here immunoSEQ multiplex PCR was the method, and the copy in TCRdb shows in-frame clones only, minus some. Among 25,000 to 35,000 clones listed, 65% to 90% were seen once. This clonotype was obtained from an adult with an advanced solid tumor such as melanoma, head and neck, liver or kidney cancer. Material: CD4+ or CD8+ T cells sorted from blood, obtained in a trial of the OX40 agonist ivuxolimab.

This CDR3 is CAWGGTSHEQYF. CDR3 nucleotides: TGTGCCTGGGGGGGGACTTCTCACGAGCAGTACTTC. J is TRBJ2-7 and V is TRBV30, with D perhaps matching TRBD2 (6 bases). Germline V lookup: CDR1 GTSNPN, CDR2 SVGIG (reference sequence). Between the trimmed V and J ends, which lost 5 bases and 5 bases, there was a span of 13 bases. There are 12 residues in the CDR3.